The source of this T cell receptor beta chain is a study of identifying expanded T cells in peripheral blood. Study-wide results and limits: Over about two and four weeks, about 15 and 18 clones changed, versus approximately 1.1 between replicates.

This table comes from immunoSEQ multiplex PCR, and its TCRdb copy is limited to in-frame clones, with some not included. The repertoire holds around 100,000 clones, with roughly 88% as singletons. CDR3 length: 16 residues. The germline V gene encodes CDR1 SGHAT and CDR2 FQNNGV. V shed 5 bases and J shed 4 bases, with 18 bases lying between them. Healthy donors had no documented immune events, such as infections, while sampled. This clone came up a few times. The target antigen is unknown. This receptor was identified in a person aged 18 to 75 in good health. Sequencing was done on a sample of blood. The chain is built from TRBV11-2 and TRBJ1-5; D is possibly TRBD1 (5 bases). CDR3 sequence reads: CASSRAHGGGNQPQHF. Written as DNA, the CDR3 is TGTGCCAGCAGCCGCGCTCATGGGGGAGGGAATCAGCCCCAGCATTTT.